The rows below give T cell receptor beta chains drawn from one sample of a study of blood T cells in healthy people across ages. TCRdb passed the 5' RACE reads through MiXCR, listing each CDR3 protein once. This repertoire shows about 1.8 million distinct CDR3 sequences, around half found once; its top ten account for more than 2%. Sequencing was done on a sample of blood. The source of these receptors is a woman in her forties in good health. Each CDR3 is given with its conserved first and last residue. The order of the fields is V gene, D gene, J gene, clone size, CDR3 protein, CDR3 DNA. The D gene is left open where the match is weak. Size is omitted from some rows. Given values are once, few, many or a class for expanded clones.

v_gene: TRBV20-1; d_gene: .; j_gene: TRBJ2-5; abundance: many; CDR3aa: CSARGKETQYF; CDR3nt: TGCAGTGCTAGGGGCAAAGAGACCCAGTACTTC
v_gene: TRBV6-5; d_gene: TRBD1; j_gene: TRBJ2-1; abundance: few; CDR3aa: CASSSAGTGRYNEQFF; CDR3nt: TGTGCCAGCAGTTCCGCGGGGACAGGAAGATACAATGAGCAGTTCTTC
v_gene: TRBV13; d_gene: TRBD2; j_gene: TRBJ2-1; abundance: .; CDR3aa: CASSSAEGSGGSSYNEQFF; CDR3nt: TGTGCCAGCAGCTCCGCCGAGGGTAGCGGGGGGTCCTCCTACAATGAGCAGTTCTTC
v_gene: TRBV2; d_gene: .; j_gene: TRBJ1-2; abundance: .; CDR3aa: CATSDFSVAYGYTF; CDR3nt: TGTGCCACCTCTGACTTCTCCGTAGCCTATGGCTACACCTTC
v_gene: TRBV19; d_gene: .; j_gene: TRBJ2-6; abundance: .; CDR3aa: CASTIPGAGANVLTF; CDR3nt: TGTGCCAGCACTATACCAGGGGCTGGGGCCAACGTCCTGACTTTC
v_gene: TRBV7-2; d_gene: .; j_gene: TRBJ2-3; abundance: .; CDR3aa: CASSSFEPGSDTQYF; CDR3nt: TGTGCCAGCAGCTCATTCGAGCCGGGATCAGATACGCAGTATTTT
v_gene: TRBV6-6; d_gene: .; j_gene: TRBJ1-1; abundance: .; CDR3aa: CASSSIDSRYTEAFF; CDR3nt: TGTGCCAGCAGTTCCATAGACAGCCGGTACACTGAAGCTTTCTTT
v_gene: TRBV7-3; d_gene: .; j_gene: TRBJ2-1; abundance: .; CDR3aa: CASSHPGGQPGGNQQFF; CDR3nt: TGTGCCAGCAGCCACCCCGGGGGGCAGCCTGGGGGAAATCAGCAGTTCTTC
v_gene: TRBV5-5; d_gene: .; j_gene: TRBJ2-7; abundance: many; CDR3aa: CASSFTGPYEQYF; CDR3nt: TGTGCCAGCAGCTTTACAGGGCCCTACGAGCAGTACTTC
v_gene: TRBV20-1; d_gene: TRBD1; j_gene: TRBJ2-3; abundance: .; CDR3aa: CSARVQGASTDTQYF; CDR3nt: TGCAGTGCTAGAGTACAGGGGGCTAGCACAGATACGCAGTATTTT
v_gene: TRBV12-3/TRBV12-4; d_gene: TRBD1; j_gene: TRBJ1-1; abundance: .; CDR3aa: CAIMGQLNTEAFF; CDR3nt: TGTGCCATCATGGGACAGTTGAACACTGAAGCTTTCTTT
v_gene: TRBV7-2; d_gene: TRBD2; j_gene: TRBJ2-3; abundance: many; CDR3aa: CASSPLAGGPDTQYF; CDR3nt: TGTGCCAGCAGCCCCTTAGCGGGGGGTCCAGATACGCAGTATTTT
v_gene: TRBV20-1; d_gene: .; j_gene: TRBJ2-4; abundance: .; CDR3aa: CSAILRASAKNIQYF; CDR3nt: TGCAGTGCTATCCTCCGGGCTTCAGCCAAAAACATTCAGTACTTC
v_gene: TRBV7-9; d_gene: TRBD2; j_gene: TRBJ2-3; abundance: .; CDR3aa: CASGGGGSDTQYF; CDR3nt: TGTGCCAGCGGCGGCGGGGGGTCAGATACGCAGTATTTT
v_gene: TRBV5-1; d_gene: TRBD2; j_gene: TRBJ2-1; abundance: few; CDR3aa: CASSLTSGFSSYNEQFF; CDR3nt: TGCGCCAGCAGCTTGACTAGCGGATTTAGCTCCTACAATGAGCAGTTCTTC
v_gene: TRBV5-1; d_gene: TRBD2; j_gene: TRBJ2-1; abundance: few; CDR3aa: CASSLATSGAERDNEQFF; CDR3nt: TGCGCCAGCAGCTTGGCCACTAGCGGGGCGGAGAGGGACAATGAGCAGTTCTTC
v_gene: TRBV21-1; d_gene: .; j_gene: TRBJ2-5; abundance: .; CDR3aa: CASSHGGWETQYF; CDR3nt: TGTGCCAGCAGCCATGGGGGCTGGGAGACCCAGTACTTC
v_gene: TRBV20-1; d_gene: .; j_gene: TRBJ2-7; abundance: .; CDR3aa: CSARDVRQTYEQYF; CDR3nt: TGCAGTGCTAGAGATGTACGTCAAACCTACGAGCAGTACTTC
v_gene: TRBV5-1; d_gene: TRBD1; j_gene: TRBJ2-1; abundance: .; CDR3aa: CASSGDRWGLNEQFF; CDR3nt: TGCGCCAGCAGCGGGGACAGGTGGGGTCTCAATGAGCAGTTCTTC
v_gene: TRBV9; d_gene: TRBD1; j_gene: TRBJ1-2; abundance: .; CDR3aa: CASSGRGQDQFYGYTF; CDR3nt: TGTGCCAGCAGCGGGAGGGGACAGGATCAGTTCTATGGCTACACCTTC
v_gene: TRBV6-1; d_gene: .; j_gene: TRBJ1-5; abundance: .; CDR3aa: CATKIGGNQPQHF; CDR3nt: TGTGCCACTAAGATAGGGGGAAATCAGCCCCAGCATTTT
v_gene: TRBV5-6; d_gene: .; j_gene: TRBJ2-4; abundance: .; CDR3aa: CASSHVRTLAKNIQYF; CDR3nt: TGTGCCAGCAGCCACGTGAGGACACTAGCCAAAAACATTCAGTACTTC
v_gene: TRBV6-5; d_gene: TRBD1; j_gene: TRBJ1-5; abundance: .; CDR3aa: CASRTTGEDQPQHF; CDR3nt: TGTGCCAGCAGAACAACAGGGGAGGATCAGCCCCAGCATTTT
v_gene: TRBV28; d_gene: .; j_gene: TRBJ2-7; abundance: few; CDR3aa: CASSAQGGVYSYEQYF; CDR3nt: TGTGCCAGCAGTGCCCAGGGGGGAGTGTATTCCTACGAGCAGTACTTC
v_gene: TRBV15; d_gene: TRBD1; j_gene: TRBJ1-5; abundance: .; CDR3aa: CATNTQGHSNQPQHF; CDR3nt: TGTGCCACCAACACACAGGGGCATAGCAATCAGCCCCAGCATTTT
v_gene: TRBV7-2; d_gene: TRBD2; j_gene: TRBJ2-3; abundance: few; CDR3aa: CASSAPGLAGGDTQYF; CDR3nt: TGTGCCAGCAGCGCCCCGGGACTAGCGGGGGGAGATACGCAGTATTTT
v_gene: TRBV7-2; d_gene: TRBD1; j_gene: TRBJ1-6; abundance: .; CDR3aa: CASSALTGGNSPLHF; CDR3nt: TGTGCCAGCAGCGCTTTGACAGGGGGCAATTCACCCCTCCACTTT
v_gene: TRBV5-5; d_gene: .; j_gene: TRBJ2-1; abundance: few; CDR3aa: CASSFSWHEQFF; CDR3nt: TGTGCCAGCAGCTTCTCGTGGCATGAGCAGTTCTTC
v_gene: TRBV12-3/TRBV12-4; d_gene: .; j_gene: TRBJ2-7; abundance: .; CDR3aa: CASSSFFPPIGQENEQYF; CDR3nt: TGTGCCAGCAGTTCATTTTTTCCCCCAATTGGCCAAGAAAACGAGCAGTACTTC
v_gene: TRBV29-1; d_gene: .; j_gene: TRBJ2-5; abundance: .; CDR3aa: CSSQRASYETQYF; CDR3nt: TGCAGCTCGCAGAGGGCATCGTACGAGACCCAGTACTTC
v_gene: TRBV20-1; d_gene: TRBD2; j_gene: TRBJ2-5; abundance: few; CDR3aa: CSASPSGGPPLWEQYF; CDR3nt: TGCAGTGCTAGCCCTAGCGGGGGGCCACCCCTATGGGAGCAGTACTTC
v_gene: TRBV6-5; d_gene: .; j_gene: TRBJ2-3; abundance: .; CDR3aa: CASRPRIVITDTQYF; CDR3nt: TGTGCCAGCAGACCCAGGATCGTGATAACAGATACGCAGTATTTT
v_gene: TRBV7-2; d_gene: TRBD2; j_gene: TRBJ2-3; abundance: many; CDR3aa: CASSLVSGGTDTQYF; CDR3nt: TGTGCCAGCAGCTTAGTTAGCGGGGGCACAGATACGCAGTATTTT
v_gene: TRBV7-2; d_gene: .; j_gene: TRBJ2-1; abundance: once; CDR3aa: CASSLGVPFDEQFF; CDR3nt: TGTGCCAGCAGTTTGGGGGTACCATTCGATGAGCAGTTCTTC
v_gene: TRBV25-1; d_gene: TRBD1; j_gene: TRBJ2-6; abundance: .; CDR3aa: CASSSLVTQGASGANVLTF; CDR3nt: TGTGCCAGCAGTTCACTGGTTACCCAGGGGGCAAGTGGGGCCAACGTCCTGACTTTC
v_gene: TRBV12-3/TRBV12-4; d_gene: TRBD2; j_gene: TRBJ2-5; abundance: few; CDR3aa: CASSFQGAGASRETQYF; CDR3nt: TGTGCCAGCAGTTTCCAAGGAGCGGGGGCTTCGCGGGAGACCCAGTACTTC
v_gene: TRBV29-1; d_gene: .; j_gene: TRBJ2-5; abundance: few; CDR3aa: CSVERNPEETQYF; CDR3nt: TGCAGCGTTGAAAGAAACCCGGAAGAGACCCAGTACTTC
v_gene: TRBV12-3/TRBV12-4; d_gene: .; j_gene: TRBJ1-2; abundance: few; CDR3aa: CASSRRSGSYTF; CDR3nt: TGTGCCAGCAGTCGGCGCAGCGGCAGCTACACCTTC
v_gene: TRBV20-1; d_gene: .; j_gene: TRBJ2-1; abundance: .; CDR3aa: CSANYRPGDLYNEQFF; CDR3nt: TGCAGTGCTAATTACCGCCCGGGGGACCTCTACAATGAGCAGTTCTTC
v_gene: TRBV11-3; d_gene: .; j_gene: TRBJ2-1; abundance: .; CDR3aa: CASSVPASYNEQFF; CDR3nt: TGTGCCAGCAGCGTACCGGCCTCCTACAATGAGCAGTTCTTC
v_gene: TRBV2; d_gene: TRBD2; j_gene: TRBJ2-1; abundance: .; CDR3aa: CASIPAGGRDEQFF; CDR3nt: TGTGCCAGCATCCCAGCGGGGGGCCGGGATGAGCAGTTCTTC
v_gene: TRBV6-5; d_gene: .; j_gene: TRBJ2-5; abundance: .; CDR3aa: CSGGRGETQYF; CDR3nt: TGTTCCGGGGGGCGAGGAGAGACCCAGTACTTC
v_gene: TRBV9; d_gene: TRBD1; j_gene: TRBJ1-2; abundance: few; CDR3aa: CASSERTGWGGYTF; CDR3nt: TGTGCCAGCAGCGAACGGACAGGGTGGGGCGGCTACACCTTC
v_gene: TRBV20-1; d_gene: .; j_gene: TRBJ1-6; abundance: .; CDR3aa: CSAMRHPIYNSPLHF; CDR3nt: TGCAGTGCTATGAGACATCCGATATATAATTCACCCCTCCACTTT